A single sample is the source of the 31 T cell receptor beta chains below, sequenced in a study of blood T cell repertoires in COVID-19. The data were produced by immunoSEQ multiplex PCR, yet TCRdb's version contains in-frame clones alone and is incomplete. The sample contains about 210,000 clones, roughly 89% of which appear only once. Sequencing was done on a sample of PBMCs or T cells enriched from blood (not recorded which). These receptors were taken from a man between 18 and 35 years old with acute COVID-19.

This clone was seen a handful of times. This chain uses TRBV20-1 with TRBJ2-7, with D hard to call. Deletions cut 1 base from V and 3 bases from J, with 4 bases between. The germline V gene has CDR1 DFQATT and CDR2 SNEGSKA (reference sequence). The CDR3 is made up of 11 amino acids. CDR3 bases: TGCAGTGCTAGAGTAGACTACGAGCAGTACTTC. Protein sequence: CSARVDYEQYF.

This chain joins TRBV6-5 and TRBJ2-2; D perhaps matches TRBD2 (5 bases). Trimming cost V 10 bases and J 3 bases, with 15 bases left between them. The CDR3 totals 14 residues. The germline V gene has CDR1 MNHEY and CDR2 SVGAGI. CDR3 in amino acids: CATGGLLDTGELFF. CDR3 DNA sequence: TGTGCCACCGGTGGACTCCTCGACACCGGGGAGCTGTTTTTT.

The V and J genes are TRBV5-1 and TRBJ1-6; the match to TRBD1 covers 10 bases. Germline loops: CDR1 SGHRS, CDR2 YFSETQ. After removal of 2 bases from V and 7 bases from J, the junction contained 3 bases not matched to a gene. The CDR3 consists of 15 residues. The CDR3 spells CASSFAGQGNSPLHF. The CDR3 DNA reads TGCGCCAGCAGCTTTGCGGGACAGGGGAATTCACCCCTCCACTTT.

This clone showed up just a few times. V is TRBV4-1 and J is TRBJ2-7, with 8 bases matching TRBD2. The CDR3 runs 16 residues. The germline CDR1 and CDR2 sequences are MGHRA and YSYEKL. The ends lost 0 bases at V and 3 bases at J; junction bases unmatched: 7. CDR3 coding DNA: TGCGCCAGCAGCCAAGAAAAAGCGGGAGTCCTCTACGAGCAGTACTTC. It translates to CASSQEKAGVLYEQYF.

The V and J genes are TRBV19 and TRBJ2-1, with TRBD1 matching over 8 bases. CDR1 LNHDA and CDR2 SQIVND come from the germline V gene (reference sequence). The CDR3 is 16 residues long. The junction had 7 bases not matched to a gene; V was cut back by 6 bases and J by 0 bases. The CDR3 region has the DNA TGTGCCAGTAGAGAAGGACAGGGAAGCTCCTACAATGAGCAGTTCTTC. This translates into CASREGQGSSYNEQFF.

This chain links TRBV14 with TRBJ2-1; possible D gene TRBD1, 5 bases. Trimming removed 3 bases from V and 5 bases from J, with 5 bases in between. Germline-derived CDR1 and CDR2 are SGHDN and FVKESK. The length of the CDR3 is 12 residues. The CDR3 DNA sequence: TGTGCCAGCAGCCAGGGGCACAATGAGCAGTTCTTC. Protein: CASSQGHNEQFF.

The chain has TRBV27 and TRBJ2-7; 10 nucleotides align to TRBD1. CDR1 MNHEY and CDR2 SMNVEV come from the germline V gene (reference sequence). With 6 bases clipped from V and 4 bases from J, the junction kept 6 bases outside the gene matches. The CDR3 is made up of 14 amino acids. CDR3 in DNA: TGTGCCAGCAGCCTTGAGGACAGGGGGTACGAGCAGTACTTC. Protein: CASSLEDRGYEQYF.

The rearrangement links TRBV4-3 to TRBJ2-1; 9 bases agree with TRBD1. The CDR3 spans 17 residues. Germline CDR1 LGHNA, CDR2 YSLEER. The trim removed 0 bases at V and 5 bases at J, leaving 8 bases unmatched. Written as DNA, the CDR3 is TGCGCCAGCAGCCAAGATATCCGACAGGGGGGGGACAATGAGCAGTTCTTC. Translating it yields CASSQDIRQGGDNEQFF.

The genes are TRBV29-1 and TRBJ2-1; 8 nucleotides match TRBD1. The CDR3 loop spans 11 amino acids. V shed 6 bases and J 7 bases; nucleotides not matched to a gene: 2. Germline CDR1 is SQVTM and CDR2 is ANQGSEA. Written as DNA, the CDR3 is TGCAGCGTGAACAGGGGGAATGAGCAGTTCTTC. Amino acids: CSVNRGNEQFF.

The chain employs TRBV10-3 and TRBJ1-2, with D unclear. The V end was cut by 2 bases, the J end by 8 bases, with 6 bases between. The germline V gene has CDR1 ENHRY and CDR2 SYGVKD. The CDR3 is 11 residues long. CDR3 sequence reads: CAISEGRGYTF. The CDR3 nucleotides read TGTGCCATCAGTGAGGGGCGCGGCTACACCTTC.

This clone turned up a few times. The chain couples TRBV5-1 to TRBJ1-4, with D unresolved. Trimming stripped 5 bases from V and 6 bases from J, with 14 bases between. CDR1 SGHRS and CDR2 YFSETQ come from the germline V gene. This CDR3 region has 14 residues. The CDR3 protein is CASRLSGLDEKLFF. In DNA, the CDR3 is TGCGCCAGCAGACTTTCCGGTTTAGATGAAAAACTGTTTTTT.

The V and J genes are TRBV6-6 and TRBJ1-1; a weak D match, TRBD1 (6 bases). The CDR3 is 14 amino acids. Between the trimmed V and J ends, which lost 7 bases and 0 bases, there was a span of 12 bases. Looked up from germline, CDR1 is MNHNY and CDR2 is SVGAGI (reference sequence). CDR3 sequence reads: CASTEDRLNTEAFF. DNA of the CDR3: TGTGCCAGCACCGAGGACAGACTGAACACTGAAGCTTTCTTT.

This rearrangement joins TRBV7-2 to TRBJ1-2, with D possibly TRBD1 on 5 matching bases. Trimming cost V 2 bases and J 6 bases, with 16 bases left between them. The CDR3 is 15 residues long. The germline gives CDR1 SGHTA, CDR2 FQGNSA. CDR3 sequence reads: CASSLTPGKPHGYTF. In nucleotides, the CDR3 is TGTGCCAGCAGCTTAACGCCAGGGAAACCACATGGCTACACCTTC.

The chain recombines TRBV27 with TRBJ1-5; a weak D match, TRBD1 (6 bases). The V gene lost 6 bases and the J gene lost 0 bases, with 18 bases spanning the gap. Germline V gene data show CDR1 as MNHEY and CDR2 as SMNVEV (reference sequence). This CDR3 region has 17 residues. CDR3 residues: CASSSLRQVHSNQPQHF. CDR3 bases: TGTGCCAGCAGCTCACTCCGACAGGTCCATAGCAATCAGCCCCAGCATTTT.

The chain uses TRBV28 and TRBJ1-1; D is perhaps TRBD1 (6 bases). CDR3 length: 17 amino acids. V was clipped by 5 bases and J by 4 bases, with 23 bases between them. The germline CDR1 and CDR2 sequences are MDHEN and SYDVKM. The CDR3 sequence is CASSPIGTIPEGTEAFF. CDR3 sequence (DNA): TGTGCCAGCAGTCCGATAGGGACAATTCCCGAAGGCACTGAAGCTTTCTTT.

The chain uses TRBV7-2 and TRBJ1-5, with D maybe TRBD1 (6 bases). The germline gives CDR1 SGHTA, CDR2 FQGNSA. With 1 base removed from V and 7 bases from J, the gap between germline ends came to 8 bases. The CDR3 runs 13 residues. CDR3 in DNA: TGTGCCAGCAGCTTAGACAGGGCCCAGCCCCAGCATTTT. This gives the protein CASSLDRAQPQHF.

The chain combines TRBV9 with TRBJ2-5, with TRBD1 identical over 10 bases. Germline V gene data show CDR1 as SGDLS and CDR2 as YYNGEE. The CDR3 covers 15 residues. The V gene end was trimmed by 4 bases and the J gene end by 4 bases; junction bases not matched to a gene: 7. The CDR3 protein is CASSPGQGELETQYF. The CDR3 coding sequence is TGTGCCAGCAGCCCTGGACAGGGGGAATTAGAGACCCAGTACTTC. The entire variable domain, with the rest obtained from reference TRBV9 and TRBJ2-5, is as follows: DSGVTQTPKHLITATGQRVTLRCSPRSGDLSVYWYQQSLDQGLQFLIQYYNGEERAKGNILERFSAQQFPDLHSELNLSSLELGDSALYFCASSPGQGELETQYFGPGTRLLVL.

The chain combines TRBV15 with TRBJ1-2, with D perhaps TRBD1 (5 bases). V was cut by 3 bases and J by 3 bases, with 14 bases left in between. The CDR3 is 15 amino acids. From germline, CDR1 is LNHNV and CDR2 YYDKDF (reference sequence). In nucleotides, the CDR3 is TGTGCCACCAGCAGTCGCGGGGGGATTCACTATGGCTACACCTTC. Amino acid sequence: CATSSRGGIHYGYTF.

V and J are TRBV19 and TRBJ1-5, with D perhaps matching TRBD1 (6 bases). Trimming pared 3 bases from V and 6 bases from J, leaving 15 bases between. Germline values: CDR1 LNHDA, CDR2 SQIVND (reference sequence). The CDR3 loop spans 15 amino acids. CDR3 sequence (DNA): TGTGCCAGTAGTATTCGGGTCGCCAGGGGTCAGCCCCAGCATTTT. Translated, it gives CASSIRVARGQPQHF. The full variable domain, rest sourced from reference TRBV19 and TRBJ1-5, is DGGITQSPKYLFRKEGQNVTLSCEQNLNHDAMYWYRQDPGQGLRLIYYSQIVNDFQKGDIAEGYSVSREKKESFPLTVTSAQKNPTAFYLCASSIRVARGQPQHFGDGTRLSIL.

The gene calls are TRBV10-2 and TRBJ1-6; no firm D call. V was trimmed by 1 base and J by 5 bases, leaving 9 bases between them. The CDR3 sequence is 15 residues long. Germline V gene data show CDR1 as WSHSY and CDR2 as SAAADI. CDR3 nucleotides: TGCGCCAGCAGTGAGTACCACGGAGATAATTCACCCCTCCACTTT. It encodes CASSEYHGDNSPLHF.

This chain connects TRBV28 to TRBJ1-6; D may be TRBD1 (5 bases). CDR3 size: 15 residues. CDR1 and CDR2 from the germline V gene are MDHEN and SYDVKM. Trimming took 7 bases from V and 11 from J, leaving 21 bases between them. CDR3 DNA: TGTGCCAGCACCGGGGAGGGGAGGGCTTTGGCACCCCTCCACTTT. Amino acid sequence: CASTGEGRALAPLHF.

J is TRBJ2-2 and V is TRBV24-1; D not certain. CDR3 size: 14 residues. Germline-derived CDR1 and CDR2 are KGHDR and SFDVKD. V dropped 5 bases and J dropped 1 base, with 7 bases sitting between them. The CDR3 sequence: CATSVWRNTGELFF. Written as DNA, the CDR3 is TGTGCCACCAGTGTTTGGAGGAACACCGGGGAGCTGTTTTTT.

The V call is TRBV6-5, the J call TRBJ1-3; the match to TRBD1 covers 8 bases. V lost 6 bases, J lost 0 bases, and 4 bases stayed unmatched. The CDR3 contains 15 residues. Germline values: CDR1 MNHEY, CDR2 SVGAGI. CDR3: CASRRTGNSGNTIYF. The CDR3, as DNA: TGTGCCAGCAGACGGACAGGGAACTCTGGAAACACCATATATTTT.

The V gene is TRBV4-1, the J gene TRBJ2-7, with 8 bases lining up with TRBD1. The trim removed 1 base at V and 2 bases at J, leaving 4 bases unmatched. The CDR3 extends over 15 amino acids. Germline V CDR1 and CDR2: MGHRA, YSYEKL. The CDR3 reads CASSQGQGPTYEQYF. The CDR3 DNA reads TGCGCCAGCAGCCAAGGACAGGGGCCCACCTACGAGCAGTACTTC.

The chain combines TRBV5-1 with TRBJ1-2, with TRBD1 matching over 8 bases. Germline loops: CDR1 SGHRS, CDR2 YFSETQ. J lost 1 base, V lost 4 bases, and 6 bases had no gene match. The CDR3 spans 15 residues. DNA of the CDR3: TGCGCCAGCAGCGCCTCGGGACAGGATAACTATGGCTACACCTTC. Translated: CASSASGQDNYGYTF.

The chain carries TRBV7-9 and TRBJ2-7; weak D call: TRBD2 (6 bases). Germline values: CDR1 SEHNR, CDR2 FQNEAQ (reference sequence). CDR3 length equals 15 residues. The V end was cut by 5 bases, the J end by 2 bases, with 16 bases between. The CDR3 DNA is TGTGCCAGCAGCGCCCGGGAGCCCCGTACCTACGAGCAGTACTTC. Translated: CASSAREPRTYEQYF.

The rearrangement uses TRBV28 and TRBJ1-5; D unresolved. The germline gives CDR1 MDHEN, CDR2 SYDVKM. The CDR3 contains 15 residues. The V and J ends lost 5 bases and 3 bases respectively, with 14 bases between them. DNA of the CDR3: TGTGCCAGCAGTCCCCGGGGTCTTAACAATCAGCCCCAGCATTTT. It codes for CASSPRGLNNQPQHF.

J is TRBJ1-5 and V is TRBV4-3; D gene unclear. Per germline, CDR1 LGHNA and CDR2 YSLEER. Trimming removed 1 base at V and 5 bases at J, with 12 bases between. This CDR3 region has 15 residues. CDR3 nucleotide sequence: TGCGCCAGCAGCCAAGGGGTCTCGGGAGATCAGCCCCAGCATTTT. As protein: CASSQGVSGDQPQHF.

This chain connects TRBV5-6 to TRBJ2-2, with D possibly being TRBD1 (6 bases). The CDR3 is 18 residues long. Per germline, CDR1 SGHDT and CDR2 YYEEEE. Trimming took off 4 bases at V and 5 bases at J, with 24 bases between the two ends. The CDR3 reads CASSPGRSQLRGTGELFF. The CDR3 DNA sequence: TGTGCCAGCAGCCCTGGAAGGAGCCAGTTGAGGGGGACCGGGGAGCTGTTTTTT.

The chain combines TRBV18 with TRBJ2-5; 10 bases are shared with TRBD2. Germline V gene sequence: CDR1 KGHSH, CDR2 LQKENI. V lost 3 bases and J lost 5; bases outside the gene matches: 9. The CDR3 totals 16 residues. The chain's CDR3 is CASSPPSGSGWETQYF. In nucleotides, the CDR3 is TGTGCCAGCTCACCCCCTAGCGGGAGTGGATGGGAGACCCAGTACTTC. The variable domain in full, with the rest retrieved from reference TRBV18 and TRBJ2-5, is NAGVMQNPRHLVRRRGQEARLRCSPMKGHSHVYWYRQLPEEGLKFMVYLQKENIIDESGMPKERFSAEFPKEGPSILRIQQVVRGDSAAYFCASSPPSGSGWETQYFGPGTRLLVL.

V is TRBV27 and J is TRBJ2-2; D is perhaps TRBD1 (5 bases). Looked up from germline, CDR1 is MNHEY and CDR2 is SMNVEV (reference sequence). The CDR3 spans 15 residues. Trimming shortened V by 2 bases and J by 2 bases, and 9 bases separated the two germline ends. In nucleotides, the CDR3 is TGTGCCAGCAGTTTAGGGCAGGGAAACACCGGGGAGCTGTTTTTT. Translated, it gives CASSLGQGNTGELFF.